The present T cell receptor (beta chain) was sequenced within a study of blood T cell repertoires in COVID-19. The data were produced by immunoSEQ multiplex PCR, yet TCRdb's version contains in-frame clones alone and is incomplete. The table includes roughly 24,000 clones, more than 85% detected once. The germline gives CDR1 SGHRS, CDR2 YFSETQ. This CDR3 is 14 amino acids long. The trim removed 4 bases at V and 4 bases at J, leaving 6 bases unmatched. This clonotype was sampled from a human donor in a cohort sampled during active COVID-19. Sequenced input: peripheral blood. The chain carries TRBV5-1 and TRBJ2-7; 9 nucleotides agree with TRBD1. The DNA of the CDR3 is TGCGCCAGCAGCCCCGGGACAGGGATGTACGAGCAGTACTTC. Residues: CASSPGTGMYEQYF.